This T cell receptor (beta chain) was sequenced for a study of PD-1 blockade in classical Hodgkin lymphoma. V was clipped by 4 bases and J by 6 bases, with 18 bases between them. This CDR3 has 16 residues. Germline CDR1 MDHEN, CDR2 SYDVKM. Measured with immunoSEQ multiplex PCR; TCRdb has only the in-frame clones, and not every one. Of 20,000 or so clones listed, roughly 80% are singletons. Every patient was affected by relapse after autologous stem cell transplantation, while exposure to brentuximab vedotin was not uniform. Regarding this clone: The antigen is undetermined.

Study-level points and caveats: According to reports, newly diagnosed patients had lower baseline TCR diversity than healthy donors, and relapsed/refractory patients had lower baseline TCR diversity still. Some patients started nivolumab under 1 year after ASCT, and they were excluded.

The rearrangement joins TRBV28 to TRBJ1-4; TRBD1 might be the D (5 bases). The sample in question was peripheral blood mononuclear cells (PBMCs), obtained at baseline. The source of this sequence is a human donor with classical Hodgkin lymphoma. CDR3 loop: CASSSPRGADYEKLFF. The CDR3 DNA follows: TGTGCCAGCAGTTCGCCTCGAGGGGCCGACTATGAAAAACTGTTTTTT.